The 21 T cell receptor beta chains below come from one sample, sequenced in a study of identical twins. TCRdb recomputed calls from the 5' RACE reads with MiXCR, one row per CDR3 protein. Among around 960,000 distinct CDR3 sequences listed, over 9% were seen once. These data also formed part of another study, on yellow fever vaccine responses in identical twins.

Input material: PBMCs. These receptors all stem from a woman aged 18-29 years in good health.

V and J are TRBV29-1 and TRBJ2-3; the D is unclear. The germline V gene has CDR1 SQVTM and CDR2 ANQGSEA. V lost 2 bases and J lost 6, with 18 bases in between. The CDR3 totals 15 residues. The CDR3 spells CSVEPATRSRDTQYF. As DNA, the CDR3 is TGCAGCGTTGAACCGGCCACGCGCTCGAGGGATACGCAGTATTTT.

The chain employs TRBV2 and TRBJ1-1, with a tentative D call TRBD1 (6 bases). The CDR3 totals 15 residues. Between the trimmed V and J ends, which lost 0 bases and 7 bases, there was a span of 15 bases. Germline values: CDR1 SNHLY, CDR2 FYNNEI. The CDR3 reads CASSEARGGPDEAFF. CDR3 nucleotides: TGTGCCAGCAGTGAAGCAAGGGGGGGCCCCGATGAAGCTTTCTTT.

This clonotype has a count of ten or more. The rearrangement joins TRBV10-3 to TRBJ2-1; D may be TRBD1 (6 bases). This CDR3 is built from 13 residues. The V gene lost 6 bases and the J gene lost 9 bases, with 15 bases spanning the gap. The germline CDR1 and CDR2 sequences are ENHRY and SYGVKD. The CDR3 spells CAIRNREISEQFF. CDR3 DNA: TGTGCCATCAGAAACAGGGAGATCAGTGAGCAGTTCTTC.

This clonotype has only a few counts. J is TRBJ1-5 and V is TRBV12-5; TRBD1 might be the D (5 bases). The CDR3 is 15 amino acids. V lost 2 bases and J 0 bases, leaving 8 bases between the germline ends. CDR1 and CDR2 from the germline V gene are LGHNT and FRNRAP. CDR3 coding DNA: TGTGCTAGTGGTTTGACAGGTGATAGCAATCAGCCCCAGCATTTT. This gives the protein CASGLTGDSNQPQHF. Using reference TRBV12-5 and TRBJ1-5 for the parts outside the CDR3, the full variable domain is DARVTQTPRHKVTEMGQEVTMRCQPILGHNTVFWYRQTMMQGLELLAYFRNRAPLDDSGMPKDRFSAEMPDATLATLKIQPSEPRDSAVYFCASGLTGDSNQPQHFGDGTRLSIL.

This clonotype was counted at least ten times. The rearrangement links TRBV12-3 or TRBV12-4 to TRBJ2-7; D perhaps matches TRBD2 (6 bases). The length of the CDR3 is 15 residues. The V end lost 6 bases, the J end lost 2 bases, and 17 bases lay between the germline ends. CDR3 nucleotide sequence: TGTGCCAGCAGGCGGGACGCACAAGGTCCCTACGAGCAGTACTTC. The encoded protein is CASRRDAQGPYEQYF.

The gene calls are TRBV7-4 and TRBJ2-7; 8 bases line up with TRBD2. The CDR3 is made up of 16 amino acids. The ends lost 5 bases at V and 1 base at J; junction bases unmatched: 10. CDR1 is SGHVT, CDR2 SQSDAQ, per germline. Written as DNA, the CDR3 is TGTGCCAGCAGCCAATTGACGCGGGGGGCGTCCTACGAGCAGTACGTC. Amino acids: CASSQLTRGASYEQYV.

This clonotype was seen a handful of times. The chain carries TRBV29-1 and TRBJ2-2, with 8 bases matching TRBD1. CDR1 is SQVTM and CDR2 is ANQGSEA in the germline V gene. The CDR3 spans 12 residues. With V trimmed by 7 bases and J by 6 bases, 4 bases remained unmatched. The CDR3 loop is CSAQGAAGELFF. The CDR3 nucleotides are TGCAGCGCTCAGGGGGCGGCCGGGGAGCTGTTTTTT.

The chain joins TRBV9 to TRBJ2-3, with D unclear. CDR1 is SGDLS, CDR2 YYNGEE, per germline. The length of the CDR3 is 12 residues. V was trimmed by 0 bases and J by 6 bases, leaving 5 bases between them. The CDR3 reads CASSVGWDTQYF. In DNA, the CDR3 is TGTGCCAGCAGCGTAGGTTGGGATACGCAGTATTTT.

The sample holds a few counts of this clonotype. The chain combines TRBV2 with TRBJ2-7, with D perhaps matching TRBD2 (5 bases). Germline CDR1 reads SNHLY; CDR2 reads FYNNEI. Trimming took 8 bases from V and 6 from J, leaving 17 bases between them. CDR3 length: 13 amino acids. Written as DNA, the CDR3 is TGTGCCAGCGGTGGCCCCGGAGGTAGCGAGCAGTACGTC. It translates to CASGGPGGSEQYV.

This chain connects TRBV20-1 to TRBJ2-4, with D possibly being TRBD1 (5 bases). The CDR3 consists of 16 residues. Germline V gene sequence: CDR1 DFQATT, CDR2 SNEGSKA (reference sequence). Trimming stripped 0 bases from V and 6 bases from J, with 18 bases between. The CDR3 coding sequence is TGCAGTGCTAGAGATCAGCCCTTTCCAAGGGGAAACATTCAGTACTTC. Its translation is CSARDQPFPRGNIQYF.

V and J are TRBV5-6 and TRBJ1-1; D perhaps matches TRBD1 (6 bases). Germline V lookup: CDR1 SGHDT, CDR2 YYEEEE. The V and J ends lost 0 bases and 2 bases respectively, with 11 bases between them. The CDR3 loop spans 15 amino acids. The CDR3 coding sequence is TGTGCCAGCAGCTTGGAGCCAGGGGACAACACTGAAGCTTTCTTT. Its protein product is CASSLEPGDNTEAFF.

In DNA form, the CDR3 reads TGCAGCGTTGTCCCTCAGGGGGAACATGAGCAGTTCTTC. It codes for CSVVPQGEHEQFF. The chain uses TRBV29-1 and TRBJ2-1, with 7 bases that match TRBD1. Trimming took 4 bases from V and 8 from J; bases not matched to a gene: 8. Germline values: CDR1 SQVTM, CDR2 ANQGSEA. This CDR3 spans 13 amino acids.

The J gene is TRBJ2-1, the V gene TRBV6-5, with D tentatively TRBD2 (5 bases). V was trimmed by 0 bases and J by 0 bases, leaving 18 bases between them. In germline, CDR1 is MNHEY, CDR2 SVGAGI. The CDR3 is 19 residues long. The CDR3, as DNA: TGTGCCAGCAGTTACTCGAAAGCGGACCCTATCAGCTCCTACAATGAGCAGTTCTTC. The encoded protein is CASSYSKADPISSYNEQFF.

This clonotype has more than one count but fewer than ten. This chain connects TRBV20-1 to TRBJ2-3; D unclear. The CDR3 loop spans 13 amino acids. V dropped 3 bases and J dropped 4 bases, with 11 bases sitting between them. Germline V CDR1 and CDR2: DFQATT, SNEGSKA (reference sequence). As DNA, the CDR3 is TGCAGTGCTAGCCCCCCTATTCCAGATACGCAGTATTTT. Amino acids: CSASPPIPDTQYF.

The genes are TRBV20-1 and TRBJ2-5; D may match TRBD1 or TRBD2 (5 bases each). The CDR3 covers 14 residues. Trimming left V 0 bases short and J 3 bases short, with 11 bases between. Germline V CDR1 and CDR2: DFQATT, SNEGSKA (reference sequence). The CDR3 spells CSARDGTVKETQYF. The CDR3 DNA reads TGCAGTGCTAGAGATGGGACGGTAAAAGAGACCCAGTACTTC.

This clonotype was observed many times. V is TRBV7-2 and J is TRBJ2-1; possible D gene TRBD2, 5 bases. The length of the CDR3 is 16 residues. Trimming took 2 bases from V and 0 from J, leaving 11 bases between them. Germline CDR1 reads SGHTA; CDR2 reads FQGNSA. The CDR3 DNA sequence: TGTGCCAGCAGCTTATGGGTGCGGGCCTCCTACAATGAGCAGTTCTTC. It is translated as CASSLWVRASYNEQFF.

This clonotype was seen only a few times. The chain links TRBV4-1 to TRBJ1-6, with TRBD1 matching over 7 bases. The ends lost 5 bases at V and 8 bases at J; junction bases unmatched: 9. Germline CDR1 is MGHRA and CDR2 is YSYEKL. The CDR3 length is 15 residues. CDR3 nucleotides: TGCGCCAGCAGCGGAGCGATTACAGGGGATTCACCCCTCCACTTT. Encoded protein: CASSGAITGDSPLHF.

A note on this clonotype: This may stem from a read error, because a much larger clone lies one nucleotide away. The V call is TRBV11-2, the J call TRBJ2-3; D might be TRBD2 (6 bases). Germline CDR1 is SGHAT and CDR2 is FQNNGV. The CDR3 extends over 15 amino acids. The CDR3: CASSLGRASTNTQYF. DNA of the CDR3: TGTGCCAGCAGCTTAGGGAGGGCAAGCACAAATACGCAGTATTTT.

This clonotype was seen repeatedly, ten times or more. The chain is built from TRBV20-1 and TRBJ2-3; no clear D. The germline CDR1 and CDR2 sequences are DFQATT and SNEGSKA (reference sequence). V was clipped by 0 bases and J by 6 bases, with 13 bases between them. The CDR3 has 14 amino acids. The CDR3 DNA reads TGCAGTGCTAGAGACCCTGCAAGTTTGGATACGCAGTATTTT. Amino acids: CSARDPASLDTQYF.

In its sample, this clonotype was seen a few times. This chain joins TRBV20-1 and TRBJ2-2; TRBD1 matches at 8 bases. The germline V gene has CDR1 DFQATT and CDR2 SNEGSKA (reference sequence). V shed 0 bases, J shed 0 bases, and the junction held 9 bases outside the gene matches. This CDR3 is built from 18 residues. The DNA of the CDR3 is TGCAGTGCTAGAGATCCCCTTCGGACAGGGACGAACACCGGGGAGCTGTTTTTT. Its translation is CSARDPLRTGTNTGELFF.

This clonotype was seen many times. The CDR3 nucleotides are TGTGCCAGCACCCCCGGGGGCCCCACCGGGGAGCTGTTTTTT. This codes for CASTPGGPTGELFF. The gene calls are TRBV2 and TRBJ2-2; the D gene could be TRBD1 or TRBD2 (6 bases each). Germline lookup yields CDR1 SNHLY and CDR2 FYNNEI. The CDR3 covers 14 residues. The ends were cut back, 7 bases at V and 4 bases at J, with 13 bases in the middle.